This entry describes one T cell receptor beta chain. This specimen comes from a study of technical replicates of blood from several donors. The CDR3 loop spans 15 amino acids. Trimming left V 5 bases short and J 0 bases short, with 14 bases between. The germline V gene encodes CDR1 SNHLY and CDR2 FYNNEI. Generated by immunoSEQ multiplex PCR, the TCRdb table keeps only in-frame clones and is missing some. This table holds approximately 49,000 clones, around nine tenths found once. The receptor comes from a human donor in good health. Some clones in this sample may be carry-over from other donors' samples. V and J are TRBV2 and TRBJ2-7, with D maybe TRBD2 (5 bases). What was sequenced was PBMCs. This CDR3 reads CASSRTGISSYEQYF. For the CDR3, the DNA is TGTGCCAGCAGTCGTACCGGGATCAGCTCCTACGAGCAGTACTTC. Together with reference TRBV2 and TRBJ2-7, the CDR3 gives the full variable domain: EPEVTQTPSHQVTQMGQEVILRCVPISNHLYFYWYRQILGQKVEFLVSFYNNEISEKSEIFDDQFSVERPDGSNFTLKIRSTKLEDSAMYFCASSRTGISSYEQYFGPGTRLTVT.